This TCR beta chain was sequenced during a study of cytomegalovirus exposure and HLA in healthy donors. At the level of the study: The Caucasian-associated ancestry cluster held over 65% of around 380 genotyped donors.

On this clone: Its specificity is not known.

CDR1 SGHTA and CDR2 FQGNSA come from the germline V gene. The CDR3 is made up of 14 amino acids. Trimming stripped 1 base from V and 2 bases from J, with 9 bases between. The study's findings and limits: According to reports, the classifier identified cytomegalovirus status with high specificity and sensitivity. A list of approximately 160 TCR beta chains associated with cytomegalovirus was given.

The PCR had 60 Vbeta and 13 Jbeta primers. This table comes from immunoSEQ multiplex PCR, and its TCRdb copy is limited to in-frame clones, with some not included. The table records 150,000 or so clones, about 85% of them present only once. The material sequenced was PBMCs. This clonotype originated in a man aged 18 to 29 in good health and CMV-seronegative. The chain joins TRBV7-2 to TRBJ2-7; unclear D gene. Written as DNA, the CDR3 is TGTGCCAGCAGCTTAGTTCTGGCCCCCTACGAGCAGTACTTC. Translation: CASSLVLAPYEQYF.